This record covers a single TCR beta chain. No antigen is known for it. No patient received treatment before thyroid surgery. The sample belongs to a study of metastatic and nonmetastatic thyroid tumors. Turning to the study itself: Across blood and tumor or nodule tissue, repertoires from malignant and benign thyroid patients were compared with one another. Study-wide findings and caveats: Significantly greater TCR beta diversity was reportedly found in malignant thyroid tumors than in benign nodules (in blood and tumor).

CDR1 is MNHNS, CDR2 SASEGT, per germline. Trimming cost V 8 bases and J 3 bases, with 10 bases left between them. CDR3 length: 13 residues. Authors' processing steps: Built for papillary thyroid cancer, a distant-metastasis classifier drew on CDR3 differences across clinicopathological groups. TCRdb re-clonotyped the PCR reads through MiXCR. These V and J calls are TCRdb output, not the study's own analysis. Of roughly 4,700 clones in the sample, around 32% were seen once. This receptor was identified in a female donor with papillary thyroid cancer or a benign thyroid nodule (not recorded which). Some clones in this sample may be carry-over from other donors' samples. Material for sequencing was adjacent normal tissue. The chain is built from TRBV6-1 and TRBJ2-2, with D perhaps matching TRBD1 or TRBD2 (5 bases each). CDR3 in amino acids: CASSGGDTGELFF. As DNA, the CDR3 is TGTGCCAGCTCTGGGGGAGACACCGGGGAGCTGTTTTTT.